A single T cell receptor beta chain is shown here with its context. Study processing details: Estimated nucleated cell counts came from reference gene primer amplification. Profiled with immunoSEQ multiplex PCR; TCRdb holds only in-frame clones, not every one. The V and J calls and clone size were taken over from that table, and D and trimming were inferred from the DNA. The sample includes some 350,000 clones, about 88% seen only once; the top ten take 7% to 8%. It was during active infection that Seattle patients were enrolled and then longitudinally followed. With V trimmed by 3 bases and J by 3 bases, 11 bases remained unmatched. In germline, CDR1 is GTSNPN, CDR2 SVGIG (reference sequence). CDR3 length equals 16 residues. This sample was taken from a study of blood T cell repertoires in COVID-19. Study-wide background: Samples taken during acute and convalescent COVID-19 were collected in the United States, Italy and Spain. PBMCs, B-cell-depleted T cells, or T cells provided the cDNA or gDNA that made up the material.

What was sequenced was peripheral blood. The clonotype was recovered from a woman in her sixties or seventies with COVID-19, enrolled during active disease. This chain joins TRBV30 and TRBJ2-7, with 10 positions matching TRBD1. As DNA, the CDR3 is TGTGCCTGGAGCCTCCTCGGGACAGGGGTCGGCTACGAGCAGTACTTC. Amino acids: CAWSLLGTGVGYEQYF. Complete variable domain (other parts from reference TRBV30 and TRBJ2-7): SQTIHQWPATLVQPVGSPLSLECTVEGTSNPNLYWYRQAAGRGLQLLFYSVGIGQISSEVPQNLSASRPQDRQFILSSKKLLLSDSGFYLCAWSLLGTGVGYEQYFGPGTRLTVT.